These 30 T cell receptor beta chains share one sample of origin, sequenced in a study of human T cells and chemical hapten exposure. Using its own MiXCR run on the RACE reads, TCRdb lists one record per CDR3 protein. The repertoire consists of about 46,000 distinct CDR3 sequences, with about 4.5% occurring once and the leading ten covering roughly 1.7%. Time point meaning: healthy volunteer bleed at 2 weeks. The template was total RNA from unfractionated whole blood. The sample comprised whole blood. These receptors were taken from a female donor in good health. Some clones in this sample may be carry-over from other donors' samples.

This clonotype has a count of ten or more. The V call is TRBV5-1, the J call TRBJ1-1; 7 bases align to TRBD1. The V gene end was trimmed by 1 base and the J gene end by 0 bases; junction bases not matched to a gene: 12. The germline V gene has CDR1 SGHRS and CDR2 YFSETQ. The CDR3 spans 18 residues. The CDR3 bases are TGCGCCAGCAGCTTGCCGGGAGGCAGGGGGGTCATGAACACTGAAGCTTTCTTT. Translation: CASSLPGGRGVMNTEAFF.

This clonotype occurred many times. The chain links TRBV5-1 to TRBJ1-6; 8 bases are shared with TRBD1. Trimming at V came to 4 bases and at J to 8 bases, leaving 5 bases not matched to a gene. Germline loops: CDR1 SGHRS, CDR2 YFSETQ. The length of the CDR3 is 14 residues. The DNA for the CDR3 is TGCGCCAGCAGCCCCGGGACAGGAGATTCACCCCTCCACTTT. It codes for CASSPGTGDSPLHF.

Many counts were recorded for this clonotype. The chain is built from TRBV5-1 and TRBJ2-7, with D perhaps assigned TRBD1 or TRBD2 (5 bases each). The CDR3 covers 15 residues. The V and J ends lost 4 bases and 0 bases respectively, with 14 bases between them. CDR1 is SGHRS, CDR2 YFSETQ, per germline. As DNA, the CDR3 is TGCGCCAGCAGCCCGGTCGGGGCGAGCTCCTACGAGCAGTACTTC. This codes for CASSPVGASSYEQYF.

This clonotype was recorded many times. This sequence joins TRBV4-3 and TRBJ2-3; no clear D. Trimming pared 0 bases from V and 2 bases from J, leaving 6 bases between. The germline gives CDR1 LGHNA, CDR2 YSLEER. The CDR3 runs 14 residues. This CDR3 is CASSQELYTDTQYF. CDR3 in DNA: TGCGCCAGCAGCCAAGAACTGTACACAGATACGCAGTATTTT.

This clonotype has a count of ten or more. The chain couples TRBV4-3 to TRBJ1-1; no firm D call. The V end lost 0 bases, the J end lost 7 bases, and 12 bases lay between the germline ends. Germline V gene data show CDR1 as LGHNA and CDR2 as YSLEER. The CDR3 is 14 residues long. As DNA, the CDR3 is TGCGCCAGCAGCCAAGACATACCAGGCGGTGAAGCTTTCTTT. Amino acid sequence: CASSQDIPGGEAFF.

This clonotype was found many times. In DNA form, the CDR3 reads TGTGCCAGCAGCTTCCAGGGACAGGGGTACAATCTGCAGTACTTC. This encodes CASSFQGQGYNLQYF. The rearrangement links TRBV11-2 to TRBJ2-7, with 10 positions matching TRBD1. V trimming: 3 bases; J trimming: 9 bases; junction bases outside the gene matches: 11. CDR1 and CDR2 (germline): SGHAT, FQNNGV. CDR3 length: 15 residues.

This clonotype appeared a few times. The chain is built from TRBV12-3 or TRBV12-4 and TRBJ1-5; TRBD1 matches 12 bases. This CDR3 comprises 15 residues. The ends lost 6 bases at V and 9 bases at J; junction bases unmatched: 9. Here the CDR3 reads CASSTGTGGSRPQHF. The CDR3 bases are TGTGCCAGCAGCACCGGGACAGGGGGCTCGAGGCCCCAGCATTTT.

In its sample, this clonotype was seen many times. This chain's CDR3 is CSVEDPGTGHEQYF. For the CDR3, the DNA is TGCAGCGTTGAAGATCCCGGGACAGGACACGAGCAGTACTTC. The chain recombines TRBV29-1 with TRBJ2-7; 8 bases agree with TRBD1. Germline V gives CDR1 SQVTM, CDR2 ANQGSEA. CDR3 length: 14 residues. V was clipped by 0 bases and J by 5 bases; unmatched bases: 6.

This clonotype was seen many times. J is TRBJ2-2 and V is TRBV10-3; TRBD1 matches 9 bases. Germline CDR1 ENHRY, CDR2 SYGVKD. Trimming took 8 bases from V and 4 from J; bases not matched to a gene: 8. The CDR3 contains 15 residues. CDR3: CAIYSGQGSTGELFF. CDR3 nucleotide sequence: TGTGCCATCTACTCAGGACAGGGGAGCACCGGGGAGCTGTTTTTT.

In this sample, this clonotype turned up many times. Its ends do not fully match the called genes, so a read error is possible. The CDR3 DNA reads TGTGCCAGCAGCCAAGTGCAGGCAACAAATGAAAAACTGTTTTTT. Its translation is CASSQVQATNEKLFF. V usage is TRBV4-2 and J usage is TRBJ1-4; D uncertain. This CDR3 is built from 15 residues. Germline CDR1 is LGHNA and CDR2 is YNFKEQ.

This clonotype came up a few times. This chain uses TRBV5-6 with TRBJ1-4; perhaps TRBD1 as D (6 bases). Germline CDR1 is SGHDT and CDR2 is YYEEEE. The CDR3 covers 15 residues. The V end was cut by 5 bases, the J end by 2 bases, with 13 bases between. The CDR3 bases are TGTGCCAGCAGTCCTACAGGGCCCACTAATGAAAAACTGTTTTTT. Its translation: CASSPTGPTNEKLFF.

This clonotype was observed a few times. CDR3 sequence: CASSYSRGQGGDTQYF. The CDR3 nucleotides read TGTGCCAGCAGTTACTCCCGTGGGCAGGGCGGAGATACGCAGTATTTT. The chain uses TRBV6-5 and TRBJ2-3, with D tentatively TRBD1 (5 bases). This CDR3 is built from 16 residues. Germline V gene lookup returns CDR1 MNHEY and CDR2 SVGAGI. The germline V and J ends were trimmed by 0 bases and 5 bases, with 15 bases remaining between them.

About this clonotype itself: This may stem from a read error, because a much larger clone lies one nucleotide away. This sequence joins TRBV6-2 or TRBV6-3 and TRBJ2-5, with 7 bases lining up with TRBD2. Per the germline V gene, CDR1 is MNHEY and CDR2 is SVGEGT. The CDR3 extends over 15 amino acids. The CDR3, as DNA: TGTGACAGCAGTTCGCAGGGACTATCGGCGGAGACCCAGTACTTC. It encodes CDSSSQGLSAETQYF.

This clonotype came up many times. The chain employs TRBV2 and TRBJ1-6; 11 bases agree with TRBD1. The V segment lost 6 bases and the J segment 4 bases; nucleotides outside the gene matches: 17. The CDR3 has 20 amino acids. CDR1 SNHLY and CDR2 FYNNEI come from the germline V gene. CDR3 in amino acids: CASSLEMDRGPFFYNSPLHF. For the CDR3, the DNA is TGTGCCAGCAGCCTCGAAATGGACAGGGGGCCATTTTTTTATAATTCACCCCTCCACTTT.

The sample holds many counts of this clonotype. The chain uses TRBV11-2 and TRBJ1-1; possible D gene TRBD1, 5 bases. The CDR3 length is 15 residues. The V end lost 2 bases, the J end lost 4 bases, and 14 bases lay between the germline ends. Germline values: CDR1 SGHAT, CDR2 FQNNGV. The CDR3 DNA follows: TGTGCCAGCAGCTTAAGGGCAGGGCGGGTCACTGAAGCTTTCTTT. Its protein product is CASSLRAGRVTEAFF. Full variable domain (rest looked up from reference TRBV11-2 and TRBJ1-1): EAGVAQSPRYKIIEKRQSVAFWCNPISGHATLYWYQQILGQGPKLLIQFQNNGVVDDSQLPKDRFSAERLKGVDSTLKIQPAKLEDSAVYLCASSLRAGRVTEAFFGQGTRLTVV.

This clonotype has just a few counts. The rearrangement joins TRBV12-3 or TRBV12-4 to TRBJ2-7; D is undetermined. V dropped 6 bases and J dropped 3 bases, with 12 bases sitting between them. The CDR3 has 13 amino acids. For the CDR3, the DNA is TGTGCCAGCAGCCCAAGCTCTATCTACGAGCAGTACTTC. It translates to CASSPSSIYEQYF.

This clonotype was detected ten times or more. CDR3 coding DNA: TGTGCCAGCAGTCCGGACAGGGGAAGCACTGAAGCTTTCTTT. It yields the protein CASSPDRGSTEAFF. This chain links TRBV12-3 or TRBV12-4 with TRBJ1-1; 9 nucleotides line up with TRBD1. Trimming took 5 bases from V and 4 from J; bases not matched to a gene: 5. The CDR3 covers 14 residues.

The V gene is TRBV14, the J gene TRBJ1-1; D gene unclear. CDR3 length: 15 amino acids. Germline CDR1 and CDR2: SGHDN and FVKESK. V lost 0 bases, J lost 6 bases, and 14 bases lay in between. The CDR3 loop is CASSQDLITGSEAFF. CDR3 in DNA: TGTGCCAGCAGCCAAGATTTGATAACGGGGTCTGAAGCTTTCTTT.

The table lists this clonotype with many counts. The V and J genes are TRBV20-1 and TRBJ2-7; 7 bases match TRBD1. This CDR3 comprises 15 residues. The germline CDR1 and CDR2 sequences are DFQATT and SNEGSKA (reference sequence). Trimming removed 0 bases from V and 6 bases from J; junction bases left unmatched: 11. The CDR3 coding sequence is TGCAGTGCTAGAGAGGTCGGCAGGGGGACGGGCGAGCAGTACTTC. As protein: CSAREVGRGTGEQYF.

This clonotype has at least ten counts. V is TRBV12-5 and J is TRBJ1-1; D unresolved. V shed 4 bases and J shed 4 bases, with 10 bases lying between them. Germline CDR1 reads LGHNT; CDR2 reads FRNRAP. The CDR3 is made up of 13 amino acids. The CDR3 region has the DNA TGTGCTAGTGGTTCGCTTGCATCCACTGAAGCTTTCTTT. Translating gives CASGSLASTEAFF.

This clonotype was detected many times. The chain couples TRBV10-2 to TRBJ2-3; D is unresolved. V lost 8 bases and J lost 5, with 11 bases in between. Germline lookup yields CDR1 WSHSY and CDR2 SAAADI. This CDR3 has 12 residues. CDR3 sequence: CASGQAGDTQYF. In DNA form, the CDR3 reads TGCGCCAGCGGGCAGGCCGGAGATACGCAGTATTTT.

The chain carries TRBV29-1 and TRBJ2-6; 9 bases align to TRBD1. This CDR3 is 18 amino acids long. Trimming cost V 0 bases and J 0 bases; bases outside gene matches: 6. CDR1 is SQVTM and CDR2 is ANQGSEA in the germline V gene. CDR3: CSVEDLGQGNSGANVLTF. DNA of the CDR3: TGCAGCGTTGAAGATCTTGGACAGGGGAACTCTGGGGCCAACGTCCTGACTTTC.

This clonotype came up many times. V gene TRBV3-1 combines with J gene TRBJ2-1, with 15 bases that match TRBD2. CDR3 length equals 16 residues. J was trimmed by 6 bases and V by 1 base; bases with no gene match: 1. Germline loops: CDR1 LGHDT, CDR2 YNNKEL (reference sequence). The CDR3 region is CASSQGGLAGGNEQFF. The CDR3 nucleotides read TGTGCCAGCAGCCAAGGGGGACTAGCGGGGGGCAATGAGCAGTTCTTC.

This clonotype was found a few times. V usage is TRBV12-3 or TRBV12-4 and J usage is TRBJ2-7; TRBD1 matches at 8 bases. The CDR3 is made up of 13 amino acids. The V segment lost 6 bases and the J segment 3 bases; nucleotides outside the gene matches: 4. This CDR3 is CASRLGQGYEQYF. CDR3 coding DNA: TGTGCCAGCAGACTTGGACAGGGCTACGAGCAGTACTTC.

This clonotype occurred many times. The chain couples TRBV6-1 to TRBJ1-1; D uncertain. The germline V and J ends were trimmed by 4 bases and 6 bases, with 12 bases remaining between them. Germline CDR1 MNHNS, CDR2 SASEGT. This CDR3 is built from 13 residues. The CDR3 region has the DNA TGTGCCAGCAGTGTCAAGGGTGTCGCTGAAGCTTTCTTT. Amino acids: CASSVKGVAEAFF.

This clonotype was counted only a few times. The CDR3 nucleotides read TGTGCCAGCAGCTTGCCGGGAACAGAGACCCAGTACTTC. Its translation: CASSLPGTETQYF. J is TRBJ2-5 and V is TRBV5-4, with TRBD2 as a possible D gene (5 bases). Germline values: CDR1 SGHNT, CDR2 YYREEE (reference sequence). V was pared by 1 base and J by 4 bases, with 8 bases between. The CDR3 loop spans 13 amino acids.

The sample holds many counts of this clonotype. The chain has TRBV3-1 and TRBJ1-2, with D maybe TRBD1 (5 bases). The CDR3 loop spans 15 amino acids. Trimming took 0 bases from V and 4 from J, leaving 12 bases between them. CDR1 is LGHDT and CDR2 is YNNKEL in the germline V gene (reference sequence). In DNA form, the CDR3 reads TGTGCCAGCAGCCAAGACGCAGGGCCGTCCTATGGCTACACCTTC. Its translation: CASSQDAGPSYGYTF.

This clonotype was detected a few times. CDR3: CAVKYRVPNTGELFF. In nucleotides, the CDR3 is TGTGCCGTTAAGTACAGGGTCCCGAACACCGGGGAGCTGTTTTTT. The J gene is TRBJ2-2, the V gene TRBV7-9; TRBD1 might be the D (6 bases). Germline V gene data show CDR1 as SEHNR and CDR2 as FQNEAQ (reference sequence). The CDR3 is 15 residues long. Trimming took 11 bases from V and 0 from J, leaving 16 bases between them.

Comments on this clonotype: A read error may produce the germline difference seen at one junction end. The chain combines TRBV29-1 with TRBJ1-5; maybe TRBD1 (6 bases). Per the germline V gene, CDR1 is SQVTM and CDR2 is ANQGSEA. This CDR3 comprises 15 residues. The CDR3 sequence: CSVSLGGGHRQPQNF. CDR3 in DNA: TGCAGCGTTTCCTTAGGAGGGGGTCACCGTCAGCCCCAGAATTTT.

This clonotype showed up just a few times. The chain has TRBV2 and TRBJ2-5; D is unclear. Trimming took 6 bases from V and 1 from J, leaving 12 bases between them. The CDR3 runs 14 residues. CDR1 is SNHLY, CDR2 FYNNEI, per germline. CDR3 region: CASSFDATQETQYF. CDR3 in DNA: TGTGCCAGCAGCTTCGACGCTACCCAAGAGACCCAGTACTTC.